Listed below are T cell receptor beta chains from one sample, sequenced in a study of cytomegalovirus exposure and HLA in healthy donors. Clones were read by immunoSEQ multiplex PCR, and TCRdb kept only the in-frame ones, dropping some. The sample lists about 170,000 clones, about 75% occurring once. The sequencing input was PBMCs. The receptors were gathered from a man aged 40-49 years in good health and CMV-seropositive. The CDR3 runs from the conserved cysteine through the conserved F or W. Each record gives: CDR3 DNA, CDR3 protein, V gene, J gene, D gene, clone size. D genes are given only for firm matches. The size of a clone is reported for some rows only, either as once, few or many, or as a class for expanded clones.

cdr3_nt: TGTGCCAGCAGCTTAGTTTACCGGGACAGACAAGAGCAGTACTTC
cdr3_aa: CASSLVYRDRQEQYF
v_call: TRBV7-2
j_call: TRBJ2-7
d_call: TRBD1
clone_size: .

cdr3_nt: TGTGCCAGCAGCCGACAGGACCTATTCACCGGGGAGCTGTTTTTT
cdr3_aa: CASSRQDLFTGELFF
v_call: TRBV6-5
j_call: TRBJ2-2
d_call: .
clone_size: .

cdr3_nt: TGTGCCAGCAGCTTGGGTGGACAGGGTCGAAGCGAGCAGTACTTC
cdr3_aa: CASSLGGQGRSEQYF
v_call: TRBV5-4
j_call: TRBJ2-7
d_call: TRBD1
clone_size: once

cdr3_nt: TGCGCCAGCAGCGCTCAGGACGGATCAGCGGGAGAGCAGTACTTC
cdr3_aa: CASSAQDGSAGEQYF
v_call: TRBV5-1
j_call: TRBJ2-7
d_call: TRBD2
clone_size: .

cdr3_nt: TGTGCCAGCAGCCAAGGAGGTAGTAACTACGAGCAGTACTTC
cdr3_aa: CASSQGGSNYEQYF
v_call: TRBV4-2
j_call: TRBJ2-7
d_call: .
clone_size: .

cdr3_nt: TGTGCCAGCAGCGTACAGGGCCAAGGGGGCAATTCACCCCTCCACTTT
cdr3_aa: CASSVQGQGGNSPLHF
v_call: TRBV2
j_call: TRBJ1-6
d_call: TRBD1
clone_size: .

cdr3_nt: TGTGCCAGCAGCCATCCCCAGGTAGCAGGGCGGTATGGCTACACCTTC
cdr3_aa: CASSHPQVAGRYGYTF
v_call: TRBV4-2
j_call: TRBJ1-2
d_call: .
clone_size: few

cdr3_nt: TGTGCCAGCAGTTCACAGGGACAGGGTACGAATCAGCCCCAGCATTTT
cdr3_aa: CASSSQGQGTNQPQHF
v_call: TRBV28
j_call: TRBJ1-5
d_call: TRBD1
clone_size: few

cdr3_nt: TGTGCCAGCAGTTTATACCGGGGGGGAGGGGGCAATGAGCAGTTCTTC
cdr3_aa: CASSLYRGGGGNEQFF
v_call: TRBV28
j_call: TRBJ2-1
d_call: TRBD2
clone_size: .

cdr3_nt: TGTGCCAGCAGCTTAGCGAGGGGGCGCAACCAGGGCGAGCAGTACTTC
cdr3_aa: CASSLARGRNQGEQYF
v_call: TRBV7-2
j_call: TRBJ2-7
d_call: TRBD1
clone_size: few

cdr3_nt: TGTGCCAGCAGCTTAGAGTACGGGATTTACCAAGAGACCCAGTACTTC
cdr3_aa: CASSLEYGIYQETQYF
v_call: TRBV7-9
j_call: TRBJ2-5
d_call: .
clone_size: .

cdr3_nt: TGCGCCAGCAGCTTGGCCTTTCCGACTGAAGCTTTCTTT
cdr3_aa: CASSLAFPTEAFF
v_call: TRBV5-1
j_call: TRBJ1-1
d_call: .
clone_size: .

cdr3_nt: TGTGCCAGTAGTACCGGCTACGAGCAGTACTTC
cdr3_aa: CASSTGYEQYF
v_call: TRBV19
j_call: TRBJ2-7
d_call: .
clone_size: .

cdr3_nt: TGTGCCAGCAGTGAACAGGGGGCGACGGGCCACACCTTC
cdr3_aa: CASSEQGATGHTF
v_call: TRBV6-1
j_call: TRBJ1-2
d_call: TRBD1
clone_size: .

cdr3_nt: TGTGCCAGCAGCCGGGCGGGCCGGGAGACCCAGTACTTC
cdr3_aa: CASSRAGRETQYF
v_call: TRBV7-9
j_call: TRBJ2-5
d_call: .
clone_size: .

cdr3_nt: TGTGCCAGTATTAACGACCGTACTGGGGCCAACGGCCTGACTTTC
cdr3_aa: CASINDRTGANGLTF
v_call: TRBV19
j_call: TRBJ2-6
d_call: .
clone_size: .

cdr3_nt: TGTGCCAACCAGGGACAGGATCAAGAGACCCAGTACTTC
cdr3_aa: CANQGQDQETQYF
v_call: TRBV7-9
j_call: TRBJ2-5
d_call: TRBD1
clone_size: .

cdr3_nt: TGTGCCACCAGCAGAGATCTAGGATTTGGGAATGAGCAGTTCTTC
cdr3_aa: CATSRDLGFGNEQFF
v_call: TRBV15
j_call: TRBJ2-1
d_call: .
clone_size: .

cdr3_nt: TGTGCCAGCAGTTCAATTTTGGGGCATGAGGCCGGCTATGGCTACACCTTC
cdr3_aa: CASSSILGHEAGYGYTF
v_call: TRBV27
j_call: TRBJ1-2
d_call: .
clone_size: .

cdr3_nt: TGTGCCAGCAGTCCGCAGCGGGTGGGGACAGGTCAGAGTGATGGCTACACCTTC
cdr3_aa: CASSPQRVGTGQSDGYTF
v_call: TRBV28
j_call: TRBJ1-2
d_call: TRBD1
clone_size: .

cdr3_nt: TGTGCCAGCAGTCAACGCTCAGCGGAAAAACTGTTTTTT
cdr3_aa: CASSQRSAEKLFF
v_call: TRBV6-5
j_call: TRBJ1-4
d_call: .
clone_size: .

cdr3_nt: TGTGCCAGCACCGAAACTAGCGAGGGAGAGACCCAGTACTTC
cdr3_aa: CASTETSEGETQYF
v_call: TRBV2
j_call: TRBJ2-5
d_call: TRBD2
clone_size: few

cdr3_nt: TGTGCCAGCACCCGGACAGGGACGAACACTGAAGCTTTCTTT
cdr3_aa: CASTRTGTNTEAFF
v_call: TRBV28
j_call: TRBJ1-1
d_call: TRBD1
clone_size: .

cdr3_nt: TGTGCCAGCAGTTGGTTGGGGGCCACCTACGAGCAGTACTTC
cdr3_aa: CASSWLGATYEQYF
v_call: TRBV27
j_call: TRBJ2-7
d_call: .
clone_size: .

cdr3_nt: TGTGCCAGCAGCTTCCCATGGGGGGGCGACACCGGGGAGCTGTTTTTT
cdr3_aa: CASSFPWGGDTGELFF
v_call: TRBV11-3
j_call: TRBJ2-2
d_call: .
clone_size: .

cdr3_nt: TGTGCCAGCAGTTCAGGGTCAGACACTGAAGCTTTCTTT
cdr3_aa: CASSSGSDTEAFF
v_call: TRBV28
j_call: TRBJ1-1
d_call: .
clone_size: .

cdr3_nt: TGTGCCATCAAGGGGGAGAGCACCGGGGAGCTGTTTTTT
cdr3_aa: CAIKGESTGELFF
v_call: TRBV10-3
j_call: TRBJ2-2
d_call: .
clone_size: .

cdr3_nt: TGTGCCAGCAGCTTACGCAGGGGGTCCGTCGGGGAGCTGTTTTTT
cdr3_aa: CASSLRRGSVGELFF
v_call: TRBV11-2
j_call: TRBJ2-2
d_call: TRBD1
clone_size: .

cdr3_nt: TGTGCCAGCAGCTTACGTCGGACAGGGAAAGAGACCCAGTACTTC
cdr3_aa: CASSLRRTGKETQYF
v_call: TRBV11-2
j_call: TRBJ2-5
d_call: TRBD1
clone_size: .

cdr3_nt: TGTGCCAGTAGTCCACTCTTCTCTTCAACCACAGATACGCAGTATTTT
cdr3_aa: CASSPLFSSTTDTQYF
v_call: TRBV19
j_call: TRBJ2-3
d_call: .
clone_size: .

cdr3_nt: TGCAGCGTTGAAACAGGGTTGGTGAACACTGAAGCTTTCTTT
cdr3_aa: CSVETGLVNTEAFF
v_call: TRBV29-1
j_call: TRBJ1-1
d_call: .
clone_size: .

cdr3_nt: TGCGCCAGCAGCTTACTACCACCCGAGAGCTCCTACAATGAGCAGTTCTTC
cdr3_aa: CASSLLPPESSYNEQFF
v_call: TRBV5-1
j_call: TRBJ2-1
d_call: .
clone_size: once

cdr3_nt: TGTGCCAGCGGGGACGGACAGTTTAACTATGGCTACACCTTC
cdr3_aa: CASGDGQFNYGYTF
v_call: TRBV6-1
j_call: TRBJ1-2
d_call: .
clone_size: .

cdr3_nt: TGTGCCAGTACCCGCCCCTCAGGGAACTATGGCTACACCTTC
cdr3_aa: CASTRPSGNYGYTF
v_call: TRBV19
j_call: TRBJ1-2
d_call: .
clone_size: .

cdr3_nt: TGTGCCAGCAGCTTGGGGGACAGGATCAACTATGGCTACACCTTC
cdr3_aa: CASSLGDRINYGYTF
v_call: TRBV5-4
j_call: TRBJ1-2
d_call: TRBD1
clone_size: few

cdr3_nt: TGTGCCAGCAGGCAACCGGGACAGAGAAACTATGGCTACACCTTC
cdr3_aa: CASRQPGQRNYGYTF
v_call: TRBV6-5
j_call: TRBJ1-2
d_call: TRBD1
clone_size: .

cdr3_nt: TGCGCCAGCAGCCACGACAGGGACGAGCAGTACTTC
cdr3_aa: CASSHDRDEQYF
v_call: TRBV4-1
j_call: TRBJ2-7
d_call: TRBD1
clone_size: .

cdr3_nt: TGTGCCAGCAGCCCCGGACTAGCGGGAGGGCCCCAGTTCTTC
cdr3_aa: CASSPGLAGGPQFF
v_call: TRBV7-2
j_call: TRBJ2-1
d_call: TRBD2
clone_size: .

cdr3_nt: TGCAGCGTAGGACGGGGGAGCTCCTACAATGAGCAGTTCTTC
cdr3_aa: CSVGRGSSYNEQFF
v_call: TRBV29-1
j_call: TRBJ2-1
d_call: .
clone_size: .

cdr3_nt: TGTGCCAGCAGTCGGGGACAGGGGTTCCACGAGCAGTACTTC
cdr3_aa: CASSRGQGFHEQYF
v_call: TRBV27
j_call: TRBJ2-7
d_call: TRBD1
clone_size: once

cdr3_nt: TGTGCCAGCAGCAGGATAGCGGGAGGGCTCTACAATGAGCAGTTCTTC
cdr3_aa: CASSRIAGGLYNEQFF
v_call: TRBV11-2
j_call: TRBJ2-1
d_call: TRBD2
clone_size: .

cdr3_nt: TGTGCCAGCAGCTGGACAGTTTTAAGCTCCTACAATGAGCAGTTCTTC
cdr3_aa: CASSWTVLSSYNEQFF
v_call: TRBV5-4
j_call: TRBJ2-1
d_call: .
clone_size: once

cdr3_nt: TGTGCCTGGGGACACACTAGCTATGAGCAGTTCTTC
cdr3_aa: CAWGHTSYEQFF
v_call: TRBV30
j_call: TRBJ2-1
d_call: .
clone_size: .

cdr3_nt: TGTGCCAGCGGATTGGACAGCAGCTCCTACGAGCAGTACTTC
cdr3_aa: CASGLDSSSYEQYF
v_call: TRBV2
j_call: TRBJ2-7
d_call: .
clone_size: once

cdr3_nt: TGTGCCAGCAGTTCTGTACAGGGGGGAACCGGGGAGCTGTTTTTT
cdr3_aa: CASSSVQGGTGELFF
v_call: TRBV28
j_call: TRBJ2-2
d_call: TRBD1
clone_size: once

cdr3_nt: TGTGCCAGCAGACCACAGGGACCTGGAAACACCATATATTTT
cdr3_aa: CASRPQGPGNTIYF
v_call: TRBV2
j_call: TRBJ1-3
d_call: .
clone_size: medium-sized

cdr3_nt: TGTGCCATCAGGGACTCTAGCGGTAGCTCCTACAATGAGCAGTTCTTC
cdr3_aa: CAIRDSSGSSYNEQFF
v_call: TRBV10-3
j_call: TRBJ2-1
d_call: TRBD2
clone_size: few

cdr3_nt: TGTGCCAGCAGAACTCGACTAGCTCTCTCCTACGAGCAGTACTTC
cdr3_aa: CASRTRLALSYEQYF
v_call: TRBV28
j_call: TRBJ2-7
d_call: TRBD2
clone_size: .

cdr3_nt: TGTGCCAGCAGCCCCGGGACAGCCCGCAGCGAGGCTTTCTTT
cdr3_aa: CASSPGTARSEAFF
v_call: TRBV11-3
j_call: TRBJ1-1
d_call: TRBD1
clone_size: .

cdr3_nt: TGTGCCAGCAGGAACTTGACAGGGGGAAACTATGGCTACACCTTC
cdr3_aa: CASRNLTGGNYGYTF
v_call: TRBV27
j_call: TRBJ1-2
d_call: TRBD1
clone_size: .

cdr3_nt: TGTGCCAGTAGTATCCGGTACAGGGGGCGCGACAATGAGCAGTTCTTC
cdr3_aa: CASSIRYRGRDNEQFF
v_call: TRBV19
j_call: TRBJ2-1
d_call: TRBD1
clone_size: .

cdr3_nt: TGTGCCAGCAGTCAGCACCGGGACAGGGCCTACGAGCAGTACTTC
cdr3_aa: CASSQHRDRAYEQYF
v_call: TRBV6-1
j_call: TRBJ2-7
d_call: TRBD1
clone_size: .

cdr3_nt: TGTGCCAGCAGCCCGACAGGGGGCGCTGAGGATGAGACCCAGTACTTC
cdr3_aa: CASSPTGGAEDETQYF
v_call: TRBV5-4
j_call: TRBJ2-5
d_call: TRBD1
clone_size: .

cdr3_nt: TGCGCCAGCAGCTTGCTCCCCGCGATAGCGGGAGAGGAGACCCAGTACTTC
cdr3_aa: CASSLLPAIAGEETQYF
v_call: TRBV5-1
j_call: TRBJ2-5
d_call: TRBD2
clone_size: .

cdr3_nt: TGTGCCAGTAGCCCCGACAGGGCTGGGGCCAACGTCCTGACTTTC
cdr3_aa: CASSPDRAGANVLTF
v_call: TRBV19
j_call: TRBJ2-6
d_call: TRBD1
clone_size: .

cdr3_nt: TGTGCCATCAGTGCCCGGCGCTCGGACACCTCCTACGAGCAGTACTTC
cdr3_aa: CAISARRSDTSYEQYF
v_call: TRBV10-3
j_call: TRBJ2-7
d_call: .
clone_size: .

cdr3_nt: TGTGCCAGCTCTACCCTTTGGGGGGGCTGGGTCACTGAAGCTTTCTTT
cdr3_aa: CASSTLWGGWVTEAFF
v_call: TRBV18
j_call: TRBJ1-1
d_call: .
clone_size: .

cdr3_nt: TGTGCCACCAGCAGAGATCGCAACTATCCGTACTTC
cdr3_aa: CATSRDRNYPYF
v_call: TRBV15
j_call: TRBJ2-7
d_call: .
clone_size: .

cdr3_nt: TGCGCCAGCAGCCAAGATCCCCAGCGGGGTAACTACGAGCAGTACTTC
cdr3_aa: CASSQDPQRGNYEQYF
v_call: TRBV4-1
j_call: TRBJ2-7
d_call: TRBD2
clone_size: .